This T cell receptor (beta chain) is drawn from a study of CD8 T cells in ankylosing spondylitis. 5'-RACE, quantitative and with molecular barcodes, yielded the TCR beta libraries. Using its own MiXCR run on the 5' RACE reads, TCRdb lists one record per CDR3 protein. Of 80,000 to 100,000 distinct CDR3 sequences in the sample, almost 8.5% were seen once. Germline CDR1 and CDR2: DFQATT and SNEGSKA (reference sequence). V was shortened by 0 bases and J by 9 bases, with 12 bases between the two germline ends. The CDR3 spans 14 residues. Many counts were recorded for this clonotype. J is TRBJ1-6 and V is TRBV20-1; D uncertain. This clonotype was sampled from a male donor with ankylosing spondylitis or in good health (not recorded which). The sequenced material came from blood, either unsorted or a sorted T cell fraction (not recorded which). The CDR3 loop reads CSARDRGYGSPLHF. In DNA, the CDR3 is TGCAGTGCTAGAGATCGGGGTTATGGTTCACCCCTCCACTTT.